A selection of T cell receptor beta chains follows, all from one sample in a study of T cells in Graves' hyperthyroidism and ophthalmopathy. TCRdb fed the multiplex PCR reads into MiXCR, producing one record per CDR3 protein. Of about 350,000 distinct CDR3 sequences in the sample, 15% to 20% were seen once. Sequenced sample: blood. The source is a woman in her thirties or forties with Graves' ophthalmopathy. Each CDR3 is given with its conserved first and last residue. Each record gives: CDR3 length, clone size, D gene, J gene, V gene, CDR3 DNA, CDR3 protein. The D gene is left open where the match is weak. Only some rows state a clone size, as once, few, many or a class for expanded clones.

cdr3_length: 13
clone_size: many
d_call: -
j_call: TRBJ2-7
v_call: TRBV2
cdr3_nt: TGTGCCAGCAGTTTAAGACCCCTTATCGAGCAGTACTTC
cdr3_aa: CASSLRPLIEQYF

cdr3_length: 15
clone_size: many
d_call: -
j_call: TRBJ1-1
v_call: TRBV18
cdr3_nt: TGTGCCAGCTCACCACAGGGAAAGGTGAACACTGAAGCTTTCTTT
cdr3_aa: CASSPQGKVNTEAFF

cdr3_length: 15
clone_size: many
d_call: -
j_call: TRBJ1-2
v_call: TRBV6-1
cdr3_nt: TGTGCCAGCAGTGATGAGTTATTGGGGGGAAATGGCTACACCTTC
cdr3_aa: CASSDELLGGNGYTF

cdr3_length: 16
clone_size: -
d_call: TRBD2
j_call: TRBJ2-2
v_call: TRBV19
cdr3_nt: TGTGCCAGTAGTATCGGCGGGGGGACGAACACCGGGGAGCTGTTTTTT
cdr3_aa: CASSIGGGTNTGELFF

cdr3_length: 13
clone_size: many
d_call: -
j_call: TRBJ1-2
v_call: TRBV10-3
cdr3_nt: TGTGCCATCTGGAACGGGGGCGACTATGGCTACACCTTC
cdr3_aa: CAIWNGGDYGYTF

cdr3_length: 12
clone_size: -
d_call: -
j_call: TRBJ1-1
v_call: TRBV6-2/TRBV6-3
cdr3_nt: TGTGCCAGCAGGACGACAGGATTAGAAGCTTTCTTT
cdr3_aa: CASRTTGLEAFF

cdr3_length: 16
clone_size: many
d_call: -
j_call: TRBJ1-5
v_call: TRBV20-1
cdr3_nt: TGCAGTGCCAACCCTCGGGGCAGGGTCGGATCTCAGCCCCAGCATTTT
cdr3_aa: CSANPRGRVGSQPQHF

cdr3_length: 15
clone_size: many
d_call: TRBD1
j_call: TRBJ1-5
v_call: TRBV12-3/TRBV12-4
cdr3_nt: TGTGCCAGCAGTTTCACAGGGGGGGGCAATCAGCCCCAGCATTTT
cdr3_aa: CASSFTGGGNQPQHF

cdr3_length: 13
clone_size: many
d_call: -
j_call: TRBJ1-2
v_call: TRBV6-5
cdr3_nt: TGTGCCAGCAGTTACTCGCGAAGATATGGCTACACCTTC
cdr3_aa: CASSYSRRYGYTF

cdr3_length: 14
clone_size: many
d_call: TRBD1
j_call: TRBJ1-1
v_call: TRBV11-1
cdr3_nt: TGTGCCAGCAGCTTAGGACAGGGGGTCACTGAAGCTTTCTTT
cdr3_aa: CASSLGQGVTEAFF

cdr3_length: 14
clone_size: many
d_call: -
j_call: TRBJ1-1
v_call: TRBV29-1
cdr3_nt: TGCTCCGGAAAGATGGGGCAGGGGAACACTGAAGCTTTCTTT
cdr3_aa: CSGKMGQGNTEAFF

cdr3_length: 13
clone_size: -
d_call: -
j_call: TRBJ1-1
v_call: TRBV6-2/TRBV6-3
cdr3_nt: TGTGCCAGCAGTCCAGCCTCGAACACTGAAGCTTTCTTT
cdr3_aa: CASSPASNTEAFF

cdr3_length: 18
clone_size: -
d_call: TRBD1
j_call: TRBJ2-6
v_call: TRBV13
cdr3_nt: TGTGCCAGCAGCTCAGGGACAGGGGTTTATTCTGGGGCCAACGTCCTGACTTTC
cdr3_aa: CASSSGTGVYSGANVLTF

cdr3_length: 20
clone_size: many
d_call: -
j_call: TRBJ2-4
v_call: TRBV24-1
cdr3_nt: TGTGCCACCAGTGATTTGCCCGGGGGTACGAGTGTAAGGGCCAAAAACATTCAGTACTTC
cdr3_aa: CATSDLPGGTSVRAKNIQYF

cdr3_length: 14
clone_size: many
d_call: TRBD2
j_call: TRBJ2-7
v_call: TRBV7-9
cdr3_nt: TGTGCCACACGAACTAGCGGGAGCTCCTACGAGCAGTACTTC
cdr3_aa: CATRTSGSSYEQYF

cdr3_length: 15
clone_size: many
d_call: TRBD1
j_call: TRBJ2-5
v_call: TRBV19
cdr3_nt: TGTGCCAGTAGTAGGGGACAGGGAGTGGGAGAGACCCAGTACTTC
cdr3_aa: CASSRGQGVGETQYF

cdr3_length: 12
clone_size: many
d_call: -
j_call: TRBJ1-2
v_call: TRBV29-1
cdr3_nt: TGCAGCGTTGTTGCAGGCCCTTTTGGCTACACCTTC
cdr3_aa: CSVVAGPFGYTF

cdr3_length: 14
clone_size: many
d_call: TRBD1
j_call: TRBJ2-7
v_call: TRBV29-1
cdr3_nt: TGCAGCGTTGTTATGACAGGGAACGGCTACGAGCAGTACTTC
cdr3_aa: CSVVMTGNGYEQYF

cdr3_length: 17
clone_size: -
d_call: TRBD2
j_call: TRBJ2-1
v_call: TRBV7-2
cdr3_nt: TGTGCCAGCAGCTTAGTCCCAGGCGGGAGGAACTACAATGAGCAGTTCTTC
cdr3_aa: CASSLVPGGRNYNEQFF

cdr3_length: 16
clone_size: few
d_call: TRBD2
j_call: TRBJ2-4
v_call: TRBV6-1
cdr3_nt: TGTGCCAGCAGCCTGACTAGCGGGAGGGCCAAAAACATTCAGTACTTC
cdr3_aa: CASSLTSGRAKNIQYF

cdr3_length: 15
clone_size: few
d_call: -
j_call: TRBJ1-5
v_call: TRBV3-1
cdr3_nt: TGTGCCAGCAGCCAAGGGTTGGGTGTCAATCAGCCCCAGCATTTT
cdr3_aa: CASSQGLGVNQPQHF

cdr3_length: 14
clone_size: -
d_call: -
j_call: TRBJ1-5
v_call: TRBV19
cdr3_nt: TGTGCCAGCAGCCCCGCGGACGACAATCAGCCCCAGCATTTT
cdr3_aa: CASSPADDNQPQHF

cdr3_length: 16
clone_size: -
d_call: -
j_call: TRBJ2-5
v_call: TRBV6-1
cdr3_nt: TGTGCCAGCAGCCGAGGAGGGATGGTAGCCCAAGAGACCCAGTACTTC
cdr3_aa: CASSRGGMVAQETQYF

cdr3_length: 13
clone_size: many
d_call: -
j_call: TRBJ1-2
v_call: TRBV7-2
cdr3_nt: TGTGCCAGCAGCTTACAACAGTTCTATGGCTACACCTTC
cdr3_aa: CASSLQQFYGYTF

cdr3_length: 14
clone_size: many
d_call: -
j_call: TRBJ1-2
v_call: TRBV19
cdr3_nt: TGTGCCAGTAGTATAGTCGGGGAGACCCATGGCTACACCTTC
cdr3_aa: CASSIVGETHGYTF

cdr3_length: 12
clone_size: many
d_call: -
j_call: TRBJ1-3
v_call: TRBV6-1
cdr3_nt: TGTGCCAGCTCGCCGCGGGGAAACACCATATATTTT
cdr3_aa: CASSPRGNTIYF

cdr3_length: 15
clone_size: many
d_call: TRBD1
j_call: TRBJ2-2
v_call: TRBV30
cdr3_nt: TGTGCCTGGACCAGGGACAGCGGTTTCACCGGGGAGCTGTTTTTT
cdr3_aa: CAWTRDSGFTGELFF

cdr3_length: 14
clone_size: many
d_call: -
j_call: TRBJ2-7
v_call: TRBV7-2
cdr3_nt: TGTGCCAGCAGCTTAGTGAGCGGAGGGCTTAGGCAGTACTTC
cdr3_aa: CASSLVSGGLRQYF

cdr3_length: 19
clone_size: many
d_call: -
j_call: TRBJ2-7
v_call: TRBV25-1
cdr3_nt: TGTGCCAGCAGTGACGGCTACACGGGGCCAGGACAAGGGTCCTACGAGCAGTACTTC
cdr3_aa: CASSDGYTGPGQGSYEQYF

cdr3_length: 15
clone_size: many
d_call: TRBD1
j_call: TRBJ1-1
v_call: TRBV19
cdr3_nt: TGTGCCAGTAGCAGAAATCGGGACAGGGGAGGAGGGCCTTTCTTT
cdr3_aa: CASSRNRDRGGGPFF

cdr3_length: 13
clone_size: -
d_call: -
j_call: TRBJ2-7
v_call: TRBV28
cdr3_nt: TGTGCCAGCAGTGCTAGGGTTCCCAACGAGCAGTACTTC
cdr3_aa: CASSARVPNEQYF

cdr3_length: 13
clone_size: many
d_call: -
j_call: TRBJ1-5
v_call: TRBV24-1
cdr3_nt: TGTGCCACCAGCTCGGGGGGGACTCAGCCCCAGCATTTT
cdr3_aa: CATSSGGTQPQHF

cdr3_length: 14
clone_size: many
d_call: -
j_call: TRBJ1-1
v_call: TRBV19
cdr3_nt: TGTGCCAGTAGTAGGGGGCGACAGGCCACTGAAGCTTTCTTT
cdr3_aa: CASSRGRQATEAFF

cdr3_length: 16
clone_size: many
d_call: -
j_call: TRBJ1-5
v_call: TRBV28
cdr3_nt: TGTGCCAGCAGTAAATTAACTACACACGTAAATCAGCCCCAGCATTTT
cdr3_aa: CASSKLTTHVNQPQHF

cdr3_length: 15
clone_size: many
d_call: -
j_call: TRBJ1-5
v_call: TRBV27
cdr3_nt: TGTGCCAGCAGCGACTCACAAGAATTTCATCAGCCCCAGCATTTT
cdr3_aa: CASSDSQEFHQPQHF

cdr3_length: 13
clone_size: many
d_call: -
j_call: TRBJ1-1
v_call: TRBV6-5
cdr3_nt: TGTGCCAGCAGTTACCTTTGGAGCACTGAAGCTTTCTTT
cdr3_aa: CASSYLWSTEAFF

cdr3_length: 16
clone_size: -
d_call: -
j_call: TRBJ1-5
v_call: TRBV13
cdr3_nt: TGTGCCAGCAGCTTAGTCCGGGGATATAGCAATCAGCCCCAGCATTTT
cdr3_aa: CASSLVRGYSNQPQHF

cdr3_length: 16
clone_size: many
d_call: -
j_call: TRBJ1-6
v_call: TRBV24-1
cdr3_nt: TGTGCCACCAGTGATATAGCAAGGGACGATAATTCACCCCTCCACTTT
cdr3_aa: CATSDIARDDNSPLHF

cdr3_length: 15
clone_size: many
d_call: -
j_call: TRBJ2-5
v_call: TRBV4-1
cdr3_nt: TGCGCCAGCAGCCAACCAGACGGGGAAAAAGAGACCCAGTACTTC
cdr3_aa: CASSQPDGEKETQYF

cdr3_length: 15
clone_size: many
d_call: -
j_call: TRBJ2-7
v_call: TRBV7-9
cdr3_nt: TGTGCCAGCAGCACCCTTCAGGGGATACGCGACGAGCAGTACTTC
cdr3_aa: CASSTLQGIRDEQYF

cdr3_length: 13
clone_size: -
d_call: -
j_call: TRBJ2-5
v_call: TRBV7-3
cdr3_nt: TGTGCCAGCAGCCCCGGGGCCCTGGAGACCCAGTACTTC
cdr3_aa: CASSPGALETQYF

cdr3_length: 15
clone_size: many
d_call: TRBD1
j_call: TRBJ2-2
v_call: TRBV19
cdr3_nt: TGTGCCAGTTTATACGGGACAGGGGGAACCGGGGAGCTGTTTTTT
cdr3_aa: CASLYGTGGTGELFF

cdr3_length: 14
clone_size: many
d_call: -
j_call: TRBJ2-7
v_call: TRBV6-1
cdr3_nt: TGTGCCAGCAGCCAAGCGGACGGCCCCTACGAGCAGTACTTC
cdr3_aa: CASSQADGPYEQYF

cdr3_length: 13
clone_size: many
d_call: -
j_call: TRBJ1-1
v_call: TRBV5-1
cdr3_nt: TGCGCCAGCAGAGGGGGAGGGACCACTGAAGCTTTCTTT
cdr3_aa: CASRGGGTTEAFF

cdr3_length: 14
clone_size: many
d_call: -
j_call: TRBJ1-5
v_call: TRBV20-1
cdr3_nt: TGCAGTGCTAGAGATCCACAGATTAATCAGCCCCAGCATTTT
cdr3_aa: CSARDPQINQPQHF

cdr3_length: 15
clone_size: many
d_call: TRBD2
j_call: TRBJ2-7
v_call: TRBV20-1
cdr3_nt: TGCAGTGCTAGTTCCCCGGGACTAGCGGTGGATGAGCAGTACTTC
cdr3_aa: CSASSPGLAVDEQYF

cdr3_length: 15
clone_size: many
d_call: -
j_call: TRBJ1-4
v_call: TRBV6-1
cdr3_nt: TGTGCCAGCTGCCCCGGGACAAGACTTAATGAAAAACTGTTTTTT
cdr3_aa: CASCPGTRLNEKLFF

cdr3_length: 16
clone_size: many
d_call: -
j_call: TRBJ1-5
v_call: TRBV11-1
cdr3_nt: TGTGCCAGCAGCTTGGAGAAAGGGACTAGCAATCAGCCCCAGCATTTT
cdr3_aa: CASSLEKGTSNQPQHF

cdr3_length: 13
clone_size: once
d_call: -
j_call: TRBJ2-7
v_call: TRBV4-1
cdr3_nt: TGCGCCAGCAGCCAAGATTTGCCCTACGAGCAGTACTTC
cdr3_aa: CASSQDLPYEQYF

cdr3_length: 13
clone_size: few
d_call: TRBD1
j_call: TRBJ1-2
v_call: TRBV6-1
cdr3_nt: TGTGCCAGCACTCCGGGACAGGTTCACGGCTACACCTTC
cdr3_aa: CASTPGQVHGYTF

cdr3_length: 18
clone_size: few
d_call: -
j_call: TRBJ2-1
v_call: TRBV20-1
cdr3_nt: TGCAGTGCTAGAGCCGGGACCAGGTATCCAAGCTCCTACAATGAGCAGTTCTTC
cdr3_aa: CSARAGTRYPSSYNEQFF

cdr3_length: 11
clone_size: once
d_call: -
j_call: TRBJ1-2
v_call: TRBV5-1
cdr3_nt: TGCGCCAGCAGCTTGGGGGGTTCCCACACCTTC
cdr3_aa: CASSLGGSHTF

cdr3_length: 17
clone_size: many
d_call: TRBD1
j_call: TRBJ1-2
v_call: TRBV20-1
cdr3_nt: TGCAGTGCTAGAGGAAGTAGGAGGACAGGGGATACCTATGGCTACACCTTC
cdr3_aa: CSARGSRRTGDTYGYTF

cdr3_length: 14
clone_size: many
d_call: -
j_call: TRBJ2-2
v_call: TRBV10-3
cdr3_nt: TGTGCCATCAGTGAGTCGTCGGCAAATGTGGAGCTGTTTTTT
cdr3_aa: CAISESSANVELFF

cdr3_length: 17
clone_size: -
d_call: TRBD2
j_call: TRBJ2-2
v_call: TRBV19
cdr3_nt: TGTGCCAGTATTTTCACTAGCGGGGGCCCTAGGACCGGGGAGCTGTTTTTT
cdr3_aa: CASIFTSGGPRTGELFF